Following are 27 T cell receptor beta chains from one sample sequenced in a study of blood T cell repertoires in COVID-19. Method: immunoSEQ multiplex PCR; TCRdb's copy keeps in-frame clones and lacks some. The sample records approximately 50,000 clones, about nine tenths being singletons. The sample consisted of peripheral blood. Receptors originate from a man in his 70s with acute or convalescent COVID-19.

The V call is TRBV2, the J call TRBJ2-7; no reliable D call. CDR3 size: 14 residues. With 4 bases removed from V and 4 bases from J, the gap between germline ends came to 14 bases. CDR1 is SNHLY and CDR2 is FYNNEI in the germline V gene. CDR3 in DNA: TGTGCCAGCAGTGTATACCCCAGGCCTTACGAGCAGTACTTC. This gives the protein CASSVYPRPYEQYF.

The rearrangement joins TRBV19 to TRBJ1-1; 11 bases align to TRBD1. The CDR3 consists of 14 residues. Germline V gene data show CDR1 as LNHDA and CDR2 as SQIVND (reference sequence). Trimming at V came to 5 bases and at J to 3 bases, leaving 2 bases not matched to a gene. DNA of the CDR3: TGTGCCAGTAGTTTGGACAGGGGGCACACTGAAGCTTTCTTT. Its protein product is CASSLDRGHTEAFF.

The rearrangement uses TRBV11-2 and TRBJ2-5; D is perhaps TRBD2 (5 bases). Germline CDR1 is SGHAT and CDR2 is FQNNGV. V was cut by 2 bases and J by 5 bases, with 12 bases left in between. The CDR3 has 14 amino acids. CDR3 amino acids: CASSLQYTGETQYF. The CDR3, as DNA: TGTGCCAGCAGCTTACAGTACACGGGGGAGACCCAGTACTTC.

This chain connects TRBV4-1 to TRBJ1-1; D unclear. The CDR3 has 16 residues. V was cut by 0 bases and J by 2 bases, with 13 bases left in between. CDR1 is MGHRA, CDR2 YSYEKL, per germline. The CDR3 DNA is TGCGCCAGCAGCCAAGAGAGCACCCGGGGAAACACTGAAGCTTTCTTT. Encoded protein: CASSQESTRGNTEAFF.

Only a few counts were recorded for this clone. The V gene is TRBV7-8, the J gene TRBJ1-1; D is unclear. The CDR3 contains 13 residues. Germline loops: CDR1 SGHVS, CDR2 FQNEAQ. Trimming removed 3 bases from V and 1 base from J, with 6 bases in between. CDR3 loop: CASSFGRNTEAFF. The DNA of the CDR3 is TGTGCCAGCAGCTTTGGGCGGAACACTGAAGCTTTCTTT.

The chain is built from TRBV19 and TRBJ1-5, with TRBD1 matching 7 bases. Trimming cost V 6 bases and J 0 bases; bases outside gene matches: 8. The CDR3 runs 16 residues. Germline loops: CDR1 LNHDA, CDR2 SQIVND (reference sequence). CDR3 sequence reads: CASRTQGGYSNQPQHF. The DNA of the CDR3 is TGTGCCAGTAGGACCCAAGGGGGCTATAGCAATCAGCCCCAGCATTTT.

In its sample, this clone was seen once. The CDR3 is CASSQIFRAPIGVEQFF. The CDR3 nucleotides read TGTGCCAGCAGTCAAATCTTCAGGGCTCCTATTGGGGTTGAGCAGTTCTTC. The chain has TRBV6-4 and TRBJ2-1, with a possible D match to TRBD1 (5 bases). This CDR3 is built from 17 residues. The V end was cut by 5 bases, the J end by 9 bases, with 26 bases between. The germline CDR1 and CDR2 sequences are MRHNA and SNTAGT.

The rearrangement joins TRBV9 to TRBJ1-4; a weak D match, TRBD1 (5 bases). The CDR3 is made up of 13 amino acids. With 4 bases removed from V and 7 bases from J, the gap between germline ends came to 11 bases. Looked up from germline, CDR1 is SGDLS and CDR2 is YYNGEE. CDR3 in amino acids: CASSPGGGEKLFF. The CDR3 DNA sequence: TGTGCCAGCAGCCCTGGCGGGGGTGAAAAACTGTTTTTT. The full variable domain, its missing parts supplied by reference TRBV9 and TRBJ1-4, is DSGVTQTPKHLITATGQRVTLRCSPRSGDLSVYWYQQSLDQGLQFLIQYYNGEERAKGNILERFSAQQFPDLHSELNLSSLELGDSALYFCASSPGGGEKLFFGSGTQLSVL.

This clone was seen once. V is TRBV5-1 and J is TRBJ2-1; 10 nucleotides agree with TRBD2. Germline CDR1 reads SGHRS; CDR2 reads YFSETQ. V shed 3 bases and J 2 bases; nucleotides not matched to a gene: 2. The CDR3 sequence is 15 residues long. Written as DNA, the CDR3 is TGCGCCAGCAGCTCCCTAGCGGGGGCCTACAATGAGCAGTTCTTC. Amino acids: CASSSLAGAYNEQFF.

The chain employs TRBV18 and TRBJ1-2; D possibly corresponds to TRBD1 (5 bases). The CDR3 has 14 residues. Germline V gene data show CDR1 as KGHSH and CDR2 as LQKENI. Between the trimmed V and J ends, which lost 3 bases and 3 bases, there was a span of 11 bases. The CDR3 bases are TGTGCCAGCTCACCCACGGGGGGAGACTATGGCTACACCTTC. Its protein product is CASSPTGGDYGYTF.

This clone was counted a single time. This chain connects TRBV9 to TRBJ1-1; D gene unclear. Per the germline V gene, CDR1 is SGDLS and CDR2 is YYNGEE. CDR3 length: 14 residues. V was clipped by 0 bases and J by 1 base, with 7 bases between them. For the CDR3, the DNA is TGTGCCAGCAGCGTAGATCACAGGAACACTGAAGCTTTCTTT. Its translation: CASSVDHRNTEAFF. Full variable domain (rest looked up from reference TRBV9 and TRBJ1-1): DSGVTQTPKHLITATGQRVTLRCSPRSGDLSVYWYQQSLDQGLQFLIQYYNGEERAKGNILERFSAQQFPDLHSELNLSSLELGDSALYFCASSVDHRNTEAFFGQGTRLTVV.

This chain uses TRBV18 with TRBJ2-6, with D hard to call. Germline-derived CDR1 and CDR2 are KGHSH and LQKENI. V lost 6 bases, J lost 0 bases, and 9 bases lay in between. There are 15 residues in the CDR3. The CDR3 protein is CASSSEVSGANVLTF. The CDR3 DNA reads TGTGCCAGCTCTTCAGAGGTCTCTGGGGCCAACGTCCTGACTTTC.

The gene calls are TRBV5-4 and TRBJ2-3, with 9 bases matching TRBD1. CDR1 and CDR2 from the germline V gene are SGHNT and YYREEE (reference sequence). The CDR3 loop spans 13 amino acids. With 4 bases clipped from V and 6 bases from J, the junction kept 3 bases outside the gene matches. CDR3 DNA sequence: TGTGCCAGCAGCCTGGACAGGGGCGATACGCAGTATTTT. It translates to CASSLDRGDTQYF.

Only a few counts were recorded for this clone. The CDR3 coding sequence is TGTGCCAGTAGCCTGGACAGGGCGGGGTATGGCTACACCTTC. This sequence encodes CASSLDRAGYGYTF. The chain links TRBV19 to TRBJ1-2; TRBD1 matches at 8 bases. The CDR3 totals 14 residues. The ends lost 6 bases at V and 5 bases at J; junction bases unmatched: 8. Germline values: CDR1 LNHDA, CDR2 SQIVND (reference sequence).

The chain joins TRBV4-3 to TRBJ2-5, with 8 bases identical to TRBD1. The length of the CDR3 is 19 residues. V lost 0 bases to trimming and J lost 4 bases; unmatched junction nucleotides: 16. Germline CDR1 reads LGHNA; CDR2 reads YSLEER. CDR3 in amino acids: CASSQEEDRVLKCGETQYF. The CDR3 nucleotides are TGCGCCAGCAGCCAAGAAGAGGACAGGGTCCTTAAATGCGGAGAGACCCAGTACTTC.

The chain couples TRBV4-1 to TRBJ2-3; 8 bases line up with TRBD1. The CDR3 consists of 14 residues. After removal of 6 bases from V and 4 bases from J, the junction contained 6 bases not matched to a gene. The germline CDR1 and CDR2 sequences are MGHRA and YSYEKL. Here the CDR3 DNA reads TGCGCCAGCAGACACGGACAGGGCTCAGATACGCAGTATTTT. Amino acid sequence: CASRHGQGSDTQYF.

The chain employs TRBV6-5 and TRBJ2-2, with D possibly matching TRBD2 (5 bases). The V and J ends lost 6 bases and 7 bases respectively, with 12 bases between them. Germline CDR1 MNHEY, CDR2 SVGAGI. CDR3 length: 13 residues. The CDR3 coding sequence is TGTGCCAGCAGCCGGATTCGGGGCGGGGAGCTGTTTTTT. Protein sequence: CASSRIRGGELFF.

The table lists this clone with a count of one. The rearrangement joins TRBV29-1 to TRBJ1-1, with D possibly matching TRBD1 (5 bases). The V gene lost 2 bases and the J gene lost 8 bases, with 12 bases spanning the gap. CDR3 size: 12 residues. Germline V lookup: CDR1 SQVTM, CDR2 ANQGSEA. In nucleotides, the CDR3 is TGCAGCGTTGAACTCGCAGGGTCAGAAGCTTTCTTT. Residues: CSVELAGSEAFF. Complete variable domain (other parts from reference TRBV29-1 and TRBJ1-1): SAVISQKPSRDICQRGTSLTIQCQVDSQVTMMFWYRQQPGQSLTLIATANQGSEATYESGFVIDKFPISRPNLTFSTLTVSNMSPEDSSIYLCSVELAGSEAFFGQGTRLTVV.

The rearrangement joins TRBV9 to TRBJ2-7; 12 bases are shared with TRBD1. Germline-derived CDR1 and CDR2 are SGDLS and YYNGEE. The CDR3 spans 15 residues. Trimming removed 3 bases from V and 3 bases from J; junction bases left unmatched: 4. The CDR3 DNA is TGTGCCAGCAGCGAAGGGACAGGGGGCCTCTACGAGCAGTACTTC. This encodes CASSEGTGGLYEQYF. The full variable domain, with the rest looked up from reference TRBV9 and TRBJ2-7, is DSGVTQTPKHLITATGQRVTLRCSPRSGDLSVYWYQQSLDQGLQFLIQYYNGEERAKGNILERFSAQQFPDLHSELNLSSLELGDSALYFCASSEGTGGLYEQYFGPGTRLTVT.

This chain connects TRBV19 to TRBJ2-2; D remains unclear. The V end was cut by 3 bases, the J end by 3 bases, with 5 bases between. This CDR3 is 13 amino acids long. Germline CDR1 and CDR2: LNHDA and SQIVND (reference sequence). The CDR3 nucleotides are TGTGCCAGTAGTATGAGCTACACCGGGGAGCTGTTTTTT. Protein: CASSMSYTGELFF.

The CDR3 loop reads CASNTGLVETQYF. The CDR3 coding sequence is TGTGCCAGCAACACGGGACTGGTGGAGACCCAGTACTTC. The rearrangement joins TRBV28 to TRBJ2-5, with D perhaps TRBD2 (6 bases). Germline assignment: CDR1 MDHEN and CDR2 SYDVKM. The V end lost 7 bases, the J end lost 5 bases, and 14 bases lay between the germline ends. This CDR3 comprises 13 residues.

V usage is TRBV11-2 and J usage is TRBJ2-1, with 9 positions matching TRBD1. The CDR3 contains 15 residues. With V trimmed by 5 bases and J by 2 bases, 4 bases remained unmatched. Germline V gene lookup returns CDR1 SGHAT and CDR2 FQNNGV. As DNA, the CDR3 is TGTGCCAGCAGCCCCACAGGGGGCACCTACAATGAGCAGTTCTTC. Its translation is CASSPTGGTYNEQFF. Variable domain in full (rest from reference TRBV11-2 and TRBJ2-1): EAGVAQSPRYKIIEKRQSVAFWCNPISGHATLYWYQQILGQGPKLLIQFQNNGVVDDSQLPKDRFSAERLKGVDSTLKIQPAKLEDSAVYLCASSPTGGTYNEQFFGPGTRLTVL.

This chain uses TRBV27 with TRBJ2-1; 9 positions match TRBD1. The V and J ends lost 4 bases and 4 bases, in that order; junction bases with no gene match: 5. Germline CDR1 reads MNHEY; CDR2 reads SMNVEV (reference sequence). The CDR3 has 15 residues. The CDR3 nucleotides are TGTGCCAGCAGTTCTCCGGGACAGGGTTACAATGAGCAGTTCTTC. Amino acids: CASSSPGQGYNEQFF.

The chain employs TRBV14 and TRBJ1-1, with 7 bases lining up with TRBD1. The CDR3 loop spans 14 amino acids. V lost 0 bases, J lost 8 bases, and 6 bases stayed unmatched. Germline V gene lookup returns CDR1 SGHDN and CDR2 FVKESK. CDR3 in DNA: TGTGCCAGCAGCCAAGATCTCGACAGGGCAGAAGCTTTCTTT. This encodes CASSQDLDRAEAFF.

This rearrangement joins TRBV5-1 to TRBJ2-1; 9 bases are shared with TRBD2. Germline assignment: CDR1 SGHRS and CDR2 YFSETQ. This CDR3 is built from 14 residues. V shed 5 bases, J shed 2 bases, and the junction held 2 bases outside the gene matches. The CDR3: CASSIAGAYNEQFF. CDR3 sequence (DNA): TGCGCCAGCAGTATAGCGGGGGCCTACAATGAGCAGTTCTTC.

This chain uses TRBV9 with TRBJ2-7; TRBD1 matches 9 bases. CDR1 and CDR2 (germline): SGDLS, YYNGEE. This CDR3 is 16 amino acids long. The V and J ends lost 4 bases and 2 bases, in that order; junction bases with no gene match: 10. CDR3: CASSPSRTGAPYEQYF. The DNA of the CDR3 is TGTGCCAGCAGCCCTAGCAGGACAGGGGCCCCCTACGAGCAGTACTTC.

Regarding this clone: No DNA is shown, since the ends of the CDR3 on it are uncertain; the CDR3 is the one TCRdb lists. The CDR3 region is CASSQVGLGTFF. J is TRBJ1-1 and V is TRBV4-2; whether TRBD1, the table's D call, matches the DNA was not checked. Both ends counted, the CDR3 spans 12 residues. Germline CDR1 and CDR2: LGHNA and YNFKEQ.